The 32 T cell receptor beta chains in this list originate from one sample, sequenced in a study of post-analysis software for immune sequencing data. General study points: Compared with controls, patients had more of roughly 5 TRBV segments, including TRBV5-6, TRBV5-1 and TRBV20-1.

Unique molecular identifiers featured in each of the TCR beta cDNA libraries. In TCRdb, the PCR reads were re-called with MiXCR into one record per CDR3 protein. The data hold about 460,000 distinct CDR3 sequences, with under 55% observed a single time. Antigen specificity for these receptors is unknown. Sequenced: blood. All receptors derive from a girl aged 10 to 17 with multiple sclerosis.

This chain uses TRBV20-1 with TRBJ2-7; 7 bases are shared with TRBD2. This CDR3 spans 16 amino acids. In germline, CDR1 is DFQATT, CDR2 SNEGSKA (reference sequence). J was trimmed by 2 bases and V by 1 base; bases with no gene match: 11. CDR3 coding DNA: TGCAGTGCTAGAGGCCCGAGCGGGGTACGGGCCTACGAGCAGTACTTC. Translated: CSARGPSGVRAYEQYF.

The chain is built from TRBV20-1 and TRBJ2-5; tentatively, D is TRBD1 (5 bases). The end of the DNA aligns better with TRBJ2-7, so the J call may be wrong. The CDR3 has 17 residues. Looked up from germline, CDR1 is DFQATT and CDR2 is SNEGSKA (reference sequence). The CDR3 is CSASIPASFRRVSEQYF. CDR3 nucleotides: TGCAGTGCTAGTATCCCGGCGTCCTTCCGCAGGGTGAGCGAGCAGTACTTC.

CDR3 sequence: CSARHPGISYNEQFF. CDR3 nucleotide sequence: TGCAGTGCTAGACATCCGGGCATCTCCTACAATGAGCAGTTCTTC. The rearrangement uses TRBV20-1 and TRBJ2-1; D not certain. Germline V lookup: CDR1 DFQATT, CDR2 SNEGSKA (reference sequence). Between the trimmed V and J ends, which lost 2 bases and 0 bases, there was a span of 11 bases. CDR3 size: 15 residues.

DNA for the CDR3: TGCAGTGCTACTAGGGACTCCTACGAGCAGTACTTC. Its translation: CSATRDSYEQYF. This sequence joins TRBV20-1 and TRBJ2-7, with D hard to call. The CDR3 contains 12 residues. The V end lost 4 bases, the J end lost 0 bases, and 7 bases lay between the germline ends. Germline CDR1 and CDR2: DFQATT and SNEGSKA (reference sequence).

In its sample, this clonotype was seen once. The V and J genes are TRBV25-1 and TRBJ2-5, with a possible D match to TRBD1 (6 bases). Looked up from germline, CDR1 is MGHDK and CDR2 is SYGVNS. V was cut by 7 bases and J by 1 base, with 16 bases left in between. CDR3 length equals 15 residues. DNA of the CDR3: TGTGCCAGCACCCTGACAGGTCAAACCCAAGAGACCCAGTACTTC. Protein sequence: CASTLTGQTQETQYF.

The V and J genes are TRBV4-1 and TRBJ2-7; D may be TRBD1 (7 bases). The CDR3 is made up of 14 amino acids. Deletions cut 3 bases from V and 3 bases from J, with 12 bases between. The V gene's germline CDR1 is MGHRA and CDR2 YSYEKL. The chain's CDR3 is CASSHARGDYEQYF. CDR3 DNA: TGCGCCAGCAGCCATGCCAGGGGGGACTACGAGCAGTACTTC.

This clonotype was picked up a small number of times. Sequence at one end of the junction differs from germline and may be a read error. This rearrangement joins TRBV5-1 to TRBJ2-1; either TRBD1 or TRBD2 may fit D (5 bases each). Germline values: CDR1 SGHRS, CDR2 YFSETQ. The CDR3 is 16 residues long. The CDR3 DNA is TGCGCCAGCAGCACAAGCCCAGGGAGCTCCCACAATGAGCAGTTCTTC. Amino acid sequence: CASSTSPGSSHNEQFF.

In its sample, this clonotype was seen a few times. The chain has TRBV25-1 and TRBJ2-6; possibly TRBD1 or TRBD2 for D (6 bases each). Germline CDR1 MGHDK, CDR2 SYGVNS. V lost 8 bases and J 4 bases, leaving 21 bases between the germline ends. This CDR3 region has 17 residues. The CDR3, as DNA: TGTGCCAGCTCGAGTAGGCCGGCGGGGACAGGGGCCAACGTCCTGACTTTC. It encodes CASSSRPAGTGANVLTF.

The chain's CDR3 is CASSLSGFYEQFF. The CDR3 nucleotides read TGTGCCAGCAGCTTGTCAGGGTTCTACGAGCAGTTCTTC. This chain connects TRBV7-9 to TRBJ2-1; possible D gene TRBD1, 5 bases. This CDR3 is built from 13 residues. CDR1 and CDR2 (germline): SEHNR, FQNEAQ (reference sequence). With 3 bases removed from V and 10 bases from J, the gap between germline ends came to 13 bases. Looking up the rest from reference TRBV7-9 and TRBJ2-1 gives the full variable domain: DTGVSQNPRHKITKRGQNVTFRCDPISEHNRLYWYRQTLGQGPEFLTYFQNEAQLEKSRLLSDRFSAERPKGSFSTLEIQRTEQGDSAMYLCASSLSGFYEQFFGPGTRLTVL.

V gene TRBV9 combines with J gene TRBJ2-1; 8 bases are shared with TRBD2. The CDR3 runs to 17 residues. Trimming cost V 3 bases and J 4 bases; bases outside gene matches: 12. Germline V lookup: CDR1 SGDLS, CDR2 YYNGEE. The chain's CDR3 is CASSARPSGSSYNEQFF. For the CDR3, the DNA is TGTGCCAGCAGCGCCCGACCAAGCGGGAGTTCTTACAATGAGCAGTTCTTC.

This chain uses TRBV6-5 with TRBJ2-4; the D is unclear. This CDR3 is 14 amino acids long. Germline V gene data show CDR1 as MNHEY and CDR2 as SVGAGI. Trimming cost V 6 bases and J 8 bases, with 17 bases left between them. The CDR3 DNA reads as TGTGCCAGCAGCCCAAGGGAAGGCCGAGACATTCAGTACTTC. This encodes CASSPREGRDIQYF.

This clonotype was observed a handful of times. The chain employs TRBV12-3 or TRBV12-4 and TRBJ1-2; no definite D call. With 3 bases removed from V and 4 bases from J, the gap between germline ends came to 9 bases. This CDR3 has 13 residues. CDR3 sequence: CASSFGPRYGYTF. As DNA, the CDR3 is TGTGCCAGCAGTTTTGGACCACGCTATGGCTACACCTTC.

This clonotype was detected only a few times. The CDR3 sequence: CASSLASDTDTQYF. The DNA of the CDR3 is TGCGCCAGCAGCTTGGCTAGTGACACCGATACGCAGTATTTT. The chain combines TRBV5-1 with TRBJ2-3; no clear D gene. From germline, CDR1 is SGHRS and CDR2 YFSETQ. The CDR3 spans 14 residues. Trimming stripped 0 bases from V and 6 bases from J, with 11 bases between.

V usage is TRBV6-5 and J usage is TRBJ2-7, with D hard to call. The CDR3 extends over 11 amino acids. Looked up from germline, CDR1 is MNHEY and CDR2 is SVGAGI. Trimming cost V 6 bases and J 4 bases, with 7 bases left between them. The CDR3 bases are TGTGCCAGCAGAACGGAGTACGAGCAGTACTTC. Its protein is CASRTEYEQYF.

CDR3 region: CASSQEVGTARQYF. CDR3 nucleotide sequence: TGCGCCAGCAGCCAAGAAGTTGGGACGGCTCGGCAGTACTTC. The chain has TRBV4-3 and TRBJ2-7; the D call may be TRBD1 or TRBD2 (5 bases each). This CDR3 contains 14 residues. Germline CDR1 is LGHNA and CDR2 is YSLEER. V lost 0 bases and J 9 bases, leaving 15 bases between the germline ends.

The chain joins TRBV5-8 to TRBJ2-1, with 7 bases aligning to TRBD1. Trimming removed 0 bases from V and 2 bases from J; junction bases left unmatched: 5. The CDR3 is 16 residues long. Germline CDR1 is SGHTS and CDR2 is YDEGEE. CDR3 amino acids: CASSLEGANPYNEQFF. The CDR3 nucleotides read TGTGCCAGCAGCTTGGAGGGGGCGAACCCCTACAATGAGCAGTTCTTC. Full variable domain (remainder filled in from reference TRBV5-8 and TRBJ2-1): EAGVTQSPTHLIKTRGQQATLRCSPISGHTSVYWYQQALGLGLQFLLWYDEGEERNRGNFPPRFSGRQFPNYSSELNVNALELEDSALYLCASSLEGANPYNEQFFGPGTRLTVL.

V gene TRBV28 combines with J gene TRBJ2-1, with D possibly being TRBD1 or TRBD2 (5 bases each). The end of the DNA is better explained by TRBJ2-7, so the J call may be wrong. The CDR3 runs 16 residues. From germline, CDR1 is MDHEN and CDR2 SYDVKM. DNA for the CDR3: TGTGCCAGCACCGAAATGCTTCCGGGACCCCTAGGCGAGCAGTACTTC. Translation gives CASTEMLPGPLGEQYF.

The gene calls are TRBV6-1 and TRBJ1-1; D is unclear. V gave up 4 bases and J gave up 1 base, with 7 bases separating them. The CDR3 has 13 residues. From germline, CDR1 is MNHNS and CDR2 SASEGT. The CDR3 sequence is CASSGRENTEAFF. The CDR3 DNA is TGTGCCAGCAGTGGACGGGAGAACACTGAAGCTTTCTTT.

V gene TRBV4-1 combines with J gene TRBJ2-6; possible D gene TRBD1, 5 bases. V was pared by 4 bases and J by 2 bases, with 18 bases between. Germline V gives CDR1 MGHRA, CDR2 YSYEKL. CDR3 length: 18 residues. CDR3 region: CASSLLYRLRTGANVLTF. CDR3 sequence (DNA): TGCGCCAGCAGCCTATTGTACAGGTTGAGGACTGGGGCCAACGTCCTGACTTTC.

V is TRBV28 and J is TRBJ2-6; TRBD1 aligns across 7 bases. V gave up 3 bases and J gave up 2 bases; unmatched junction bases: 4. The CDR3 has 16 amino acids. In germline, CDR1 is MDHEN, CDR2 SYDVKM. The CDR3 region has the DNA TGTGCCAGCAGTTTTCACAGGGGTACTGGGGCCAACGTCCTGACTTTC. Translation gives CASSFHRGTGANVLTF.

The V gene is TRBV29-1, the J gene TRBJ2-7; 7 nucleotides align to TRBD2. The end of the DNA is better explained by TRBJ2-5, so the J call may be wrong. CDR3 length: 13 residues. Germline-derived CDR1 and CDR2 are SQVTM and ANQGSEA. The CDR3 bases are TGCAGCGTTGAAGAGACGGGGGGAGAGACCCAGTACTTC. This codes for CSVEETGGETQYF.

This clonotype turned up a few times. The chain recombines TRBV29-1 with TRBJ2-7; 12 positions agree with TRBD2. This CDR3 has 13 amino acids. Germline loops: CDR1 SQVTM, CDR2 ANQGSEA. V was clipped by 5 bases and J by 3 bases; unmatched bases: 2. CDR3 sequence reads: CSVRTSGDYEQYF. Written as DNA, the CDR3 is TGCAGCGTTCGGACTAGCGGGGACTACGAGCAGTACTTC.

The V call is TRBV6-5, the J call TRBJ1-6, with 7 bases aligning to TRBD1. With V trimmed by 6 bases and J by 2 bases, 7 bases remained unmatched. The CDR3 runs 16 residues. Germline V CDR1 and CDR2: MNHEY, SVGAGI. CDR3 residues: CASRKTGTAYNSPLHF. For the CDR3, the DNA is TGTGCCAGCAGAAAGACCGGGACAGCCTATAATTCACCCCTCCACTTT.

J is TRBJ2-7 and V is TRBV14, with 14 bases lining up with TRBD2. V was clipped by 3 bases and J by 6 bases; unmatched bases: 7. Germline-derived CDR1 and CDR2 are SGHDN and FVKESK. This CDR3 contains 16 residues. Here the CDR3 reads CASSQPGLAGVVEQYF. CDR3 DNA sequence: TGTGCCAGCAGCCAGCCGGGACTAGCGGGAGTTGTCGAGCAGTACTTC.

The chain recombines TRBV27 with TRBJ2-7; D may be TRBD1 or TRBD2 (5 bases each). The ends were cut back, 5 bases at V and 1 base at J, with 21 bases in the middle. Germline V lookup: CDR1 MNHEY, CDR2 SMNVEV (reference sequence). CDR3 length: 17 amino acids. In DNA, the CDR3 is TGTGCCAGCAGTCCCGGCCAGCAGTGGGACGGGTCCTACGAGCAGTACTTC. Amino acid sequence: CASSPGQQWDGSYEQYF.

The chain is built from TRBV7-9 and TRBJ1-6, with 7 bases lining up with TRBD1. V was clipped by 5 bases and J by 5 bases; unmatched bases: 9. There are 16 residues in the CDR3. Germline loops: CDR1 SEHNR, CDR2 FQNEAQ (reference sequence). Written as DNA, the CDR3 is TGTGCCAGCAGCGGAGACCGGGACAGAGATAATTCACCCCTCCACTTT. It encodes CASSGDRDRDNSPLHF.

The chain combines TRBV7-8 with TRBJ1-2, with D unclear. Trimming cost V 5 bases and J 5 bases, with 6 bases left between them. This CDR3 has 11 residues. The germline CDR1 and CDR2 sequences are SGHVS and FQNEAQ. The CDR3 loop is CASSPWYGYTF. DNA for the CDR3: TGTGCCAGCAGCCCCTGGTATGGCTACACCTTC.

The rearrangement joins TRBV9 to TRBJ2-7, with 8 bases aligning to TRBD1. The CDR3 consists of 14 residues. With V trimmed by 3 bases and J by 7 bases, 9 bases remained unmatched. Germline V gene lookup returns CDR1 SGDLS and CDR2 YYNGEE. As DNA, the CDR3 is TGTGCCAGCAGCGAGGGACAGGAACGCTATGAGCAGTACTTC. This gives the protein CASSEGQERYEQYF.

V is TRBV4-1 and J is TRBJ2-7; 10 nucleotides agree with TRBD2. CDR3 size: 17 residues. CDR1 is MGHRA and CDR2 is YSYEKL in the germline V gene. The V and J ends lost 1 base and 4 bases, in that order; junction bases with no gene match: 10. CDR3 loop: CASSQGKLAGRRYEQYF. CDR3 coding DNA: TGCGCCAGCAGCCAAGGCAAACTAGCGGGAAGAAGATACGAGCAGTACTTC.

The V call is TRBV2, the J call TRBJ2-1; unclear D gene. The CDR3 is 11 residues long. Trimming pared 2 bases from V and 7 bases from J, leaving 3 bases between. CDR1 is SNHLY, CDR2 FYNNEI, per germline. CDR3 loop: CASSEMNEQFF. Here the CDR3 DNA reads TGTGCCAGCAGTGAAATGAATGAGCAGTTCTTC.

This clonotype was counted a few times. The chain carries TRBV28 and TRBJ1-1, with TRBD1 matching over 8 bases. The CDR3 totals 13 residues. The V gene's germline CDR1 is MDHEN and CDR2 SYDVKM. Trimming took 7 bases from V and 6 from J; bases not matched to a gene: 7. The CDR3 is CASTPQGAAEAFF. For the CDR3, the DNA is TGTGCCAGCACTCCCCAGGGGGCCGCTGAAGCTTTCTTT. Supplemented by reference TRBV28 and TRBJ1-1, the full variable domain reads DVKVTQSSRYLVKRTGEKVFLECVQDMDHENMFWYRQDPGLGLRLIYFSYDVKMKEKGDIPEGYSVSREKKERFSLILESASTNQTSMYLCASTPQGAAEAFFGQGTRLTVV.

This chain uses TRBV4-2 with TRBJ2-5, with D possibly matching TRBD1 (5 bases). Germline loops: CDR1 LGHNA, CDR2 YNFKEQ. V dropped 0 bases and J dropped 2 bases, with 13 bases sitting between them. The length of the CDR3 is 16 residues. The CDR3 nucleotides read TGTGCCAGCAGCCAAGATCTAGTTGGGGCACAAGAGACCCAGTACTTC. Protein sequence: CASSQDLVGAQETQYF.